This T cell receptor beta chain appears in the sequencing data of a study of cytomegalovirus exposure and HLA in healthy donors. Study-level results: Across donors, most TCRs were seen rarely, yet some public ones were widespread.

Details on this clone: Its antigen is still unknown.

Primers: 60 Vbeta forward and 13 Jbeta reverse. TCRdb keeps only in-frame clones here, not all; method: immunoSEQ multiplex PCR. The sample totals just over 200,000 clones. Sequenced material: PBMCs. This TCR was sampled from a girl aged 2-10 years in good health and CMV-seropositive.

The CDR3 region is CASSTRDSPHAQPQHF. The CDR3 DNA reads TGTGCCAGCAGTACCCGGGACAGCCCACACGCGCAGCCCCAGCATTTT. The chain is built from TRBV2 and TRBJ1-5; 7 bases are a match to TRBD1. Trimming at V came to 5 bases and at J to 7 bases, leaving 14 bases not matched to a gene. Germline V gives CDR1 SNHLY, CDR2 FYNNEI. The CDR3 sequence is 16 residues long.